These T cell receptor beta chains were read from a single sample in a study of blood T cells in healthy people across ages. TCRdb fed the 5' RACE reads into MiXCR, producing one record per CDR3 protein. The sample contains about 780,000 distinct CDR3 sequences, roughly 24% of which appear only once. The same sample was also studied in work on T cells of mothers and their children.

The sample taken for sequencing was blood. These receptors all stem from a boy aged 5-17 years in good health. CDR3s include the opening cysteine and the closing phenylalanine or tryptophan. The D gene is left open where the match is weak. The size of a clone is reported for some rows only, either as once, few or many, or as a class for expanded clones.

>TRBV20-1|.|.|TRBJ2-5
TGCAGTGCACCCAGATTCGAGGGGGAGACCCAGTACTTC
CSAPRFEGETQYF
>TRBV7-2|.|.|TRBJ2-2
TGTGCCAGCAGCTTATGGCGACAGAACACCGGGGAGCTGTTTTTT
CASSLWRQNTGELFF
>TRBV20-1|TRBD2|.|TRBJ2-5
TGCAGTGCTAGTCCTATAGCGGGGGGACACCAAGAGACCCAGTACTTC
CSASPIAGGHQETQYF
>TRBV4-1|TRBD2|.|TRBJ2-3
TGCGCCAGCAGCCAAGGGCTAGCGGGGGGAGATACGCAGTATTTT
CASSQGLAGGDTQYF
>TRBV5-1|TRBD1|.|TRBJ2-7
TGCGCCAGCAGCCCACCGGGACAGGTATACGAGCAGTACTTC
CASSPPGQVYEQYF
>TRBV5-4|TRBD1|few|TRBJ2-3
TGTGCCAGCAGTTTCGACAGGGCGCGGGGCACAGATACGCAGTATTTT
CASSFDRARGTDTQYF
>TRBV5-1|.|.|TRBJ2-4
TGCGCCAGCTCGGGGGTCCAAAACATTCAGTACTTC
CASSGVQNIQYF
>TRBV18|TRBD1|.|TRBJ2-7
TGTGCCAGCTCACCACCGGGACAGGGAGGATACGAGCAGTACTTC
CASSPPGQGGYEQYF
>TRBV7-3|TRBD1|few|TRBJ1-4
TGTGCCAGCAGCGTCTCAGGGACAGGAAATGAAAAACTGTTTTTT
CASSVSGTGNEKLFF
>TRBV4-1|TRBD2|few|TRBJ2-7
TGCGCCAGCAGCCCTCCGGGACTAGCTAGGTACGAGCAGTACTTC
CASSPPGLARYEQYF
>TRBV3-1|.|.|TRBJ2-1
TGTGCCAGCAGCCAAGTTAATGGGTGGGACAAGCAGTTCTTC
CASSQVNGWDKQFF
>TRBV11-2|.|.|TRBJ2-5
TGTGCCAGCAGCTACAGGGAGCCAGAGACCCAGTACTTC
CASSYREPETQYF
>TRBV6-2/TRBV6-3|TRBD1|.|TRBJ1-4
TGTGCCAGCAGTGACGACAGGGATTTTGATGAAAAACTGTTTTTT
CASSDDRDFDEKLFF
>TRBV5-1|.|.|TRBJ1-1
TGCGCCAGCAGCTTGAAGTCCGCCGTGCCTGAAGCTTTCTTT
CASSLKSAVPEAFF
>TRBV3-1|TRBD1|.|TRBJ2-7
TGTGCCAGCAGCCACAGGACAGGGAACGAGCAGTACTTC
CASSHRTGNEQYF
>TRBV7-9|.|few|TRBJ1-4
TGTGCCAGCAGCTTAGGAGTAAGGTTTGCGACTAATGAAAAACTGTTTTTT
CASSLGVRFATNEKLFF
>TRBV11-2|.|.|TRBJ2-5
TGTGCCAGCAGGGCGGTGGGGCCTAAAGAGACCCAGTACTTC
CASRAVGPKETQYF
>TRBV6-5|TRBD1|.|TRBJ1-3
TGTGCCAGCAGTTACCGGAGGCAGGGGGCTTCTGGAAACACCATATATTTT
CASSYRRQGASGNTIYF
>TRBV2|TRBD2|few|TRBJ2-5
TGTGCCAGCAGGGGCCGACTAGCGGGGGAAGAGACCCAGTACTTC
CASRGRLAGEETQYF
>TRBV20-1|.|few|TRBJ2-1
TGCAGTGCTCCCCTCCCAGGACTCTACAATGAGCAGTTCTTC
CSAPLPGLYNEQFF
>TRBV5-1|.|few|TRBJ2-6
TGCGCCAGCAGCCTCCAAGGTATAACTGGGGCCAACGTCCTGACTTTC
CASSLQGITGANVLTF
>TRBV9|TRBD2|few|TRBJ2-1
TGTGCCAGCAGCCTTAGCGGGGGGGTTTCCTACAATGAGCAGTTCTTC
CASSLSGGVSYNEQFF
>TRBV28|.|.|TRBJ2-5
TGTGCCAGCAACCCGGGAGTGAAAGAGACCCAGTACTTC
CASNPGVKETQYF
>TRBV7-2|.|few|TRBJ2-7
TGTGCCAGCAGCCGCGGGACACCCGACGAGCAGTACTTC
CASSRGTPDEQYF
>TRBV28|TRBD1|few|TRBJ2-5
TGTGCCAGCAGGGGACAGTCCCGAGAGACCCAGTACTTC
CASRGQSRETQYF
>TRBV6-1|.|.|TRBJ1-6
TGCGCCAGCAGTCCGCTAGTTGGGGATACACCCCTCCACTTT
CASSPLVGDTPLHF
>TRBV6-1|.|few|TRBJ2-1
TGTGCCAGCAGCCCCGGGGCCTCGAGCGATGAGCAGTTCTTC
CASSPGASSDEQFF
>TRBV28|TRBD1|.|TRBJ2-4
TGTGCCAGCAGTCGACAGGGGAAGGGCATTCAGTACTTC
CASSRQGKGIQYF
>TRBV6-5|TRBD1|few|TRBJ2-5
TGTGCCAGCAGTCTGACAGGGACCAAAGAGACCCAGTACTTC
CASSLTGTKETQYF
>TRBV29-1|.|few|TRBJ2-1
TGCAGCGTTGATACGGGGGGCCAGACCTACAATGAGCAGTTCTTC
CSVDTGGQTYNEQFF
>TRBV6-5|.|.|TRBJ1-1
TGTGCCAGCAGCCAAGGGCAGGCACCTGAAGCTTTCTTT
CASSQGQAPEAFF
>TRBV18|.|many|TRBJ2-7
TGTGCCAGCTCAAACGCACTCGAGCAGTACTTC
CASSNALEQYF
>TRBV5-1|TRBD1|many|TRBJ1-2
TGCGCCAGCAGCTTGGACAGGGGGAACTATGGCTACACCTTC
CASSLDRGNYGYTF
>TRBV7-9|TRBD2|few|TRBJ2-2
TGTGCCAGCAGCTTTTGGCGGGGGACCGGGGAGCTGTTTTTT
CASSFWRGTGELFF
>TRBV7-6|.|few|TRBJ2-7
TGTGCCAGCAGTTCCCGGACCAGACTGAGCGGCTACGAGCAGTACTTC
CASSSRTRLSGYEQYF
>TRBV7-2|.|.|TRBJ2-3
TGTGCCAGCAGCTCCGAGGGCTTCAGAACAGATACGCAGTATTTT
CASSSEGFRTDTQYF
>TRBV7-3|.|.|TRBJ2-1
TGTGCCAGCAGCCCCGGACAGATAGCGGGTCTCCTAGGGAATGAGCAGTTCTTC
CASSPGQIAGLLGNEQFF
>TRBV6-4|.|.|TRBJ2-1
TGTGCCAGCAGTGAAGACGGATTGTTAAGCAATGAGCAGTTCTTC
CASSEDGLLSNEQFF
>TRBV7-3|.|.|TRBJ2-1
TGTGCCAGCAGCTTAACACATGGGGGGGCCCGCTCCTACAATGAGCAGTTCTTC
CASSLTHGGARSYNEQFF
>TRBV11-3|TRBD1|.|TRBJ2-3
TGTGCCAGCAGCACCGGGACAGGAAGCACAGATACGCAGTATTTT
CASSTGTGSTDTQYF
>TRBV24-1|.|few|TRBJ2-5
TGTGCCACCAGTGCGGGAGGGGGCGTGGAGACCCAGTACTTC
CATSAGGGVETQYF
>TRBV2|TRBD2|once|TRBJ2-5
TGTACGAGCGGGGGGGGAGAGACCCAGTACTTC
CTSGGGETQYF
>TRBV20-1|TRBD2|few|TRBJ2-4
TGCAGTGCTAGAGATGAGCGGGGGGGGGCCAAAAACATTCAGTACTTC
CSARDERGGAKNIQYF
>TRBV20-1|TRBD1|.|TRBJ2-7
TGCAGTGCTAGTTTTACTTTGGGCCAATGGGGACAGGGCTTCTACGAGCAGTACTTC
CSASFTLGQWGQGFYEQYF
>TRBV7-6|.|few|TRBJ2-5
TGTGCCAGCAGCTTAAGGCGCGGGGTTGAGACCCAGTACTTC
CASSLRRGVETQYF
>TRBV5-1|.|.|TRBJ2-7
TGCGCCAGCGGCAGCGGGACAGCCCTTTGGCACGAGCAGTACTTC
CASGSGTALWHEQYF
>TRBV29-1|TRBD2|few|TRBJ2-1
TGCAGCGTTGAAGGGACTAGCGGGCCTAGCTCCTACAATGAGCAGTTCTTC
CSVEGTSGPSSYNEQFF
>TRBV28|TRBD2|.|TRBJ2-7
TGTGCCAGCACGGAGCGGACTAGCGGGTACGAGCAGTACTTC
CASTERTSGYEQYF
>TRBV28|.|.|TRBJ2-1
TGTGCCAGCAGTTTAACCCCCCGGGGTAATGAGCAGTTCTTC
CASSLTPRGNEQFF
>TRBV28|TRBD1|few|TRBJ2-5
TGTGCCAGCAGTATTAGGGGGACAGGGGTTTCGGAGACCCAGTACTTC
CASSIRGTGVSETQYF
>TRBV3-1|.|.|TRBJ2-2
TGTGCCAGCAGCCAAGGACCGATCACCGGGGAGCTGTTTTTT
CASSQGPITGELFF
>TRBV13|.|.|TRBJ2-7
TGTGCCAGCAGCTTAAAGGGGTACGGCGAGCAGTACTTC
CASSLKGYGEQYF